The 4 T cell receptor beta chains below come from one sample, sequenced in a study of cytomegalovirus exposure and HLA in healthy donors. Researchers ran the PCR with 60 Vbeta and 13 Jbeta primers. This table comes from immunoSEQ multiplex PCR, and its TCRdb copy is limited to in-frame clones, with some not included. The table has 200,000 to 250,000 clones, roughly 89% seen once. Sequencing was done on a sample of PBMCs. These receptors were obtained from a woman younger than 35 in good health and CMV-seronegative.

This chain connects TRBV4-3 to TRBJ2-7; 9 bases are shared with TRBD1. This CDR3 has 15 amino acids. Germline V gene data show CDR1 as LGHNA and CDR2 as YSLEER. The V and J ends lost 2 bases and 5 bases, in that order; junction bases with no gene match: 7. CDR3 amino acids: CASSQFLDRGHEQYF. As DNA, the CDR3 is TGCGCCAGCAGCCAATTTCTGGACAGGGGTCACGAGCAGTACTTC.

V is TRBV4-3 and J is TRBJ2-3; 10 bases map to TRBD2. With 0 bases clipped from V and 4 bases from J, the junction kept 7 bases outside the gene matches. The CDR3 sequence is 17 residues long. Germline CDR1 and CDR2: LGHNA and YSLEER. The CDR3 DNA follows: TGCGCCAGCAGCCAAGATCGGAGCGGGGGGGCAGCAGATACGCAGTATTTT. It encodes CASSQDRSGGAADTQYF.

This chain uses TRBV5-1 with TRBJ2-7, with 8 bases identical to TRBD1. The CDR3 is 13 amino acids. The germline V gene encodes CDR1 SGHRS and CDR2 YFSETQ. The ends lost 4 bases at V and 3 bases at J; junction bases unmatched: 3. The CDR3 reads CASSKGQVYEQYF. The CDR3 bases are TGCGCCAGCAGCAAGGGACAGGTCTACGAGCAGTACTTC.

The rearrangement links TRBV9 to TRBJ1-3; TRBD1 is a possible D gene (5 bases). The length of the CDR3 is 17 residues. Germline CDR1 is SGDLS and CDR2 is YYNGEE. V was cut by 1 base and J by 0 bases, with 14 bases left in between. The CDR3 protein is CASSVMGRTSSGNTIYF. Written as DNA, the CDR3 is TGTGCCAGCAGCGTAATGGGGCGGACGAGCTCTGGAAACACCATATATTTT.